The next 2 T cell receptor beta chains were all read from a single sample in a study of T cell repertoires in cytomegalovirus infection. MiXCR was run by TCRdb on the reads, yielding one entry per CDR3 protein. Among 250,000 to 300,000 distinct CDR3 sequences listed, less than 25% were seen once. These receptors have no known antigen. The sample was cultured PBMCs, taken from culture after CMV antigen stimulation. These receptor sequences come from a human donor in good health (CMV status not recorded). Some clones in this sample may be carry-over from other donors' samples.

This clonotype was found a few times. The genes are TRBV28 and TRBJ1-4; the match to TRBD1 covers 7 bases. CDR3 length: 14 residues. V shed 5 bases, J shed 4 bases, and the junction held 4 bases outside the gene matches. Germline values: CDR1 MDHEN, CDR2 SYDVKM. The CDR3 reads CASSPGTVNEKLFF. CDR3 DNA sequence: TGTGCCAGCAGTCCTGGGACAGTTAATGAAAAACTGTTTTTT.

There are many counts of this clonotype. V usage is TRBV7-2 and J usage is TRBJ2-5; the D is unclear. CDR1 SGHTA and CDR2 FQGNSA come from the germline V gene. V was shortened by 1 base and J by 1 base, with 10 bases between the two germline ends. The CDR3 totals 15 residues. In DNA form, the CDR3 reads TGTGCCAGCAGCTTAGTAGGTCAGGCCCAAGAGACCCAGTACTTC. Residues: CASSLVGQAQETQYF. Complete variable domain (other parts from reference TRBV7-2 and TRBJ2-5): GAGVSQSPSNKVTEKGKDVELRCDPISGHTALYWYRQSLGQGLEFLIYFQGNSAPDKSGLPSDRFSAERTGGSVSTLTIQRTQQEDSAVYLCASSLVGQAQETQYFGPGTRLLVL.